The entry that follows covers one T cell receptor (beta chain) sequence. Its antigen remains unidentified. The data were taken from a study of a mutant IDH1 vaccine in newly diagnosed glioma. TCRdb's copy holds only in-frame clones and misses some; the assay was immunoSEQ multiplex PCR. The sample shows roughly 40,000 clones, roughly 83% of them seen only once. Time point reported: week 35, safety follow-up. The vaccine gave 300 ug of a 20-mer mutant IDH1 peptide subcutaneously per dose. Each tumor in the donors was a new WHO grade 3 or 4 astrocytoma, IDH1-mutant and ATRX-lost. Trimming left V 0 bases short and J 4 bases short, with 12 bases between. Per the germline V gene, CDR1 is SEHNR and CDR2 is FQNEAQ (reference sequence). The CDR3 is made up of 15 amino acids.

The sequence derives from a woman aged 45-59 years with glioma. Sequences were derived from PBMCs, sampled from a glioma patient whose treatment included an IDH1 peptide vaccine. The chain carries TRBV7-9 and TRBJ1-1; D ambiguous. The CDR3 is CASSLAPGRPTEAFF. The CDR3 bases are TGTGCCAGCAGCTTAGCCCCCGGACGGCCCACTGAAGCTTTCTTT.